The 3 T cell receptor beta chains below were found in one sample sequenced in a study of T cells in Graves' hyperthyroidism and ophthalmopathy. It was RNA transcripts that yielded the amplified TCR beta CDR3 regions. HTBI primers were the set used in a first-round RT-PCR of the TCR CDR3. In TCRdb, the multiplex PCR reads were re-called with MiXCR into one record per CDR3 protein. The sample shows hundreds of thousands of distinct CDR3 sequences, 20% to 25% of them seen only once. The sequenced sample was blood. These TCRs come from a man aged 25 to 40 with Graves' ophthalmopathy.

This clonotype occurred a few times. V gene TRBV7-9 combines with J gene TRBJ2-1, with 7 bases lining up with TRBD2. V was clipped by 1 base and J by 7 bases; unmatched bases: 7. Looked up from germline, CDR1 is SEHNR and CDR2 is FQNEAQ (reference sequence). The CDR3 runs 15 residues. The DNA of the CDR3 is TGTGCCAGCAGCTTAGGGAGCGCGGGAGTTAATGAGCAGTTCTTC. It specifies CASSLGSAGVNEQFF. Variable domain in full (rest from reference TRBV7-9 and TRBJ2-1): DTGVSQNPRHKITKRGQNVTFRCDPISEHNRLYWYRQTLGQGPEFLTYFQNEAQLEKSRLLSDRFSAERPKGSFSTLEIQRTEQGDSAMYLCASSLGSAGVNEQFFGPGTRLTVL.

This clonotype has ten or more counts. The J gene is TRBJ2-3, the V gene TRBV6-5; no clear D gene. Germline V CDR1 and CDR2: MNHEY, SVGAGI. This CDR3 has 14 amino acids. Trimming took 0 bases from V and 1 from J, leaving 5 bases between them. In DNA form, the CDR3 reads TGTGCCAGCAGTTACTCCAGTCGCACAGATACGCAGTATTTT. Translating it yields CASSYSSRTDTQYF.

In regard to this clonotype: A much larger clone differs by one base, so this may be a read error. The J gene is TRBJ1-5, the V gene TRBV28; D might be TRBD1 (5 bases). The CDR3 contains 12 residues. Germline CDR1 reads MDHEN; CDR2 reads SYDVKM. The CDR3 nucleotides read TGTGCCAGCAGTAGGGGAACCGAGCCCCGGCATTTT. Translating it yields CASSRGTEPRHF.